This T cell receptor (beta chain) comes out of a study of T-cell memory formation after mild COVID-19. Study-wide background: TCR clusters largely stayed donor specific. Findings and caveats of the study: Day 15 to 85 contracting clones showed balanced CD4/CD8; day 15 to 37 expanders favored CD4+.

Using its own MiXCR run on the 5' RACE reads, TCRdb lists one record per CDR3 protein. The sample consists of some 300,000 distinct CDR3 sequences, roughly 21% of them appearing once. This clonotype was counted ten times or more. Antigen: not known. Germline CDR1 and CDR2: SGHKS and YYEKEE (reference sequence). The CDR3 length is 17 residues. V gave up 4 bases and J gave up 2 bases, with 19 bases separating them. Source material: PBMCs or a T cell subset sorted from them (not recorded which). The source is a man aged 18-30 years who had mild COVID-19 (a few samples of this study predate the infection). Cell type and time point are not known. The rearrangement joins TRBV5-5 to TRBJ2-1, with D uncertain. CDR3 loop: CASSRPTYLPPYNEQFF. CDR3 bases: TGTGCCAGCAGCCGACCAACCTACTTGCCACCCTACAATGAGCAGTTCTTC. Full variable domain (remainder filled in from reference TRBV5-5 and TRBJ2-1): DAGVTQSPTHLIKTRGQQVTLRCSPISGHKSVSWYQQVLGQGPQFIFQYYEKEERGRGNFPDRFSARQFPNYSSELNVNALLLGDSALYLCASSRPTYLPPYNEQFFGPGTRLTVL.